This TCR beta chain is from a study of blood T cell repertoires in COVID-19. Study summary: The United States, Italy and Spain were the sources of the acute and convalescent COVID-19 samples. Sources were T cells, B-cell-depleted T cells, or PBMCs; the material itself was cDNA or gDNA.

The V gene lost 3 bases and the J gene lost 0 bases, with 3 bases spanning the gap. There are 12 residues in the CDR3. From germline, CDR1 is KGHSH and CDR2 LQKENI. In the original processing: It was from reference gene primer amplification that nucleated cell counts were estimated. The data were produced by immunoSEQ multiplex PCR, yet TCRdb's version contains in-frame clones alone and is incomplete. The V and J calls and clone size were taken over from that table, and D and trimming were inferred from the DNA. The data hold fewer than 100,000 clones, with 91% observed a single time. The receptor was derived from a woman in her 50s in a cohort sampled during active COVID-19. V and J are TRBV18 and TRBJ2-7; D is uncertain. Sample: peripheral blood. The CDR3 bases are TGTGCCAGCTCACCGAGCTCCTACGAGCAGTACTTC. It yields the protein CASSPSSYEQYF.